Listed below are T cell receptor beta chains from one sample, sequenced in a study of cytomegalovirus exposure and HLA in healthy donors. Sequenced by immunoSEQ multiplex PCR; TCRdb stores in-frame clones only, minus some. The sample carries 130,000 or so clones, about 82% recorded once. Sequencing used PBMCs. These TCRs come from a man aged 30 to 45 in good health and CMV-seronegative. Each CDR3 is given with its conserved first and last residue. The order of the fields is J gene, V gene, clone size, D gene, CDR3 protein, CDR3 DNA. The D gene is left open where the match is weak. A row's size may be missing; if present it is once, few, many or a size class.

TRBJ2-2 TRBV9 - TRBD2 CASSVTSGRVTGELFF TGTGCCAGCAGCGTGACCAGCGGGAGAGTAACCGGGGAGCTGTTTTTT
TRBJ1-2 TRBV6-1 - - CASRGQMNYGYTF TGTGCCAGCAGAGGACAGATGAACTATGGCTACACCTTC
TRBJ2-3 TRBV6-6 once TRBD2 CASSSTSGRRDTQYF TGTGCCAGCAGTTCGACTAGCGGGAGAAGAGATACGCAGTATTTT
TRBJ2-4 TRBV6-6 - - CASTTRRGENIQYF TGTGCCAGCACCACGAGGCGAGGAGAAAACATTCAGTACTTC
TRBJ2-5 TRBV5-4 - - CASRDSYQETQYF TGTGCCAGCAGGGACAGCTATCAAGAGACCCAGTACTTC
TRBJ2-1 TRBV7-7 - TRBD1 CASSMDRYNEQFF TGTGCTAGCAGCATGGACAGGTACAATGAGCAGTTCTTC
TRBJ2-3 TRBV7-2 - TRBD1 CASRRAGQGADTQYF TGTGCCAGCAGGCGGGCAGGGCAGGGGGCAGATACGCAGTATTTT
TRBJ1-4 TRBV6-6 - - CASNNLRGVREKLFF TGTGCCAGCAACAACCTGCGGGGTGTGCGGGAAAAACTGTTTTTT
TRBJ1-1 TRBV6-5 - - CASSYRDTEAFF TGTGCCAGCAGTTACCGGGACACTGAAGCTTTCTTT
TRBJ2-7 TRBV28 few TRBD1 CASRPGQSYEQYF TGTGCCAGCAGACCGGGACAGTCCTACGAGCAGTACTTC
TRBJ1-2 TRBV29-1 - TRBD1 CSVTQGQVDGYTF TGCAGCGTTACACAGGGGCAAGTGGACGGCTACACCTTC
TRBJ1-1 TRBV5-1 - TRBD1 CASSRWTGGKVTFF TGCGCCAGCAGCCGCTGGACAGGGGGAAAGGTGACTTTCTTT
TRBJ2-6 TRBV18 - - CASSPLRGPGANVLTF TGTGCCAGCTCACCATTGCGGGGACCTGGGGCCAACGTCCTGACTTTC
TRBJ2-5 TRBV5-1 - - CASRSDSQETQYF TGCGCCAGCAGGTCAGACAGTCAAGAGACCCAGTACTTC
TRBJ1-4 TRBV28 few TRBD1 CASSLEGTAINEKLFF TGTGCCAGCAGTCTGGAAGGGACAGCGATTAATGAAAAACTGTTTTTT
TRBJ1-4 TRBV5-4 - - CASSPYGRGVEKLFF TGTGCCAGCAGCCCGTACGGCAGAGGAGTTGAAAAACTGTTTTTT
TRBJ1-2 TRBV27 - - CASSLNGKQGYTF TGTGCCAGCAGTTTAAACGGGAAACAAGGCTACACCTTC
TRBJ2-3 TRBV7-8 once - CASSSLAPDTQYF TGTGCCAGCAGCTCACTAGCACCCGATACGCAGTATTTT
TRBJ2-2 TRBV7-2 - TRBD1 CASSPRQGLRTGELFF TGTGCCAGCAGCCCCCGACAGGGTTTGAGGACCGGGGAGCTGTTTTTT